The entry below gives a single T cell receptor (beta chain) sequence along with its context. The record originates from a study of blood T cell repertoires in COVID-19. Overall study context: The cDNA or gDNA used as material had been derived from T cells, B-cell-depleted T cells, or PBMCs.

Between the trimmed V and J ends, which lost 6 bases and 8 bases, there was a span of 17 bases. Germline V gene sequence: CDR1 MNHEY, CDR2 SVGAGI. This CDR3 has 15 amino acids. Original handling: Estimates of nucleated cell counts were drawn from the amplification of reference gene primers. The table came from immunoSEQ multiplex PCR; TCRdb's copy has only in-frame clones and leaves some out. The V and J calls and clone size are taken from that table; D and trimming were inferred from the DNA. The repertoire holds 250,000 to 300,000 clones, with approximately 91% as singletons. The clonotype originates from an older woman with acute or convalescent COVID-19. Sequencing input: peripheral blood. V gene TRBV6-5 combines with J gene TRBJ1-6, with unresolved D. The CDR3 nucleotides are TGTGCCAGCAGCGAGCGGCAGGCCGGGGATTCACCCCTCCACTTT. It is translated as CASSERQAGDSPLHF.